Listed below are T cell receptor beta chains from one sample, sequenced in a study of cytotoxic CD8 clonotypes in ibrutinib-treated CLL. Repertoires were generated with immunoSEQ multiplex PCR, while TCRdb's copy carries only in-frame clones and drops some. Among over 250,000 clones, around 69% were seen once, and the ten largest hold roughly 6%. Specimen: PBMCs, collected at disease progression, from a patient treated with ibrutinib. The origin of the receptors is a human donor with chronic lymphocytic leukemia. The CDR3 runs from the conserved cysteine through the conserved F or W. The D gene is left open where the match is weak. Where a row states a size, it is once, few, many or the class of an expanded clone; other rows omit it.

D,J,V,size,DNA,CDR3
-,TRBJ1-2,TRBV5-1,-,TGCGCCAGCAGCTCCCTCCGAGAGAGAGATGGCTACACCTTC,CASSSLRERDGYTF
-,TRBJ2-7,TRBV5-6,-,TGTGCCAGCAGCTCAGCAGGTGATTTCCATTGGGGCTACGAGCAGTACTTC,CASSSAGDFHWGYEQYF
-,TRBJ2-3,TRBV6-5,-,TGTGCCAGCATGAGCTTGGTCGCAGATACGCAGTATTTT,CASMSLVADTQYF
TRBD1,TRBJ2-7,TRBV6-6,-,TGTGCCAGCAGTAGACAGGGTCTGTACGAGCAGTACTTC,CASSRQGLYEQYF
-,TRBJ2-5,TRBV5-4,-,TGTGCCAGCAGCCCCACCGCGGAGACCCAGTACTTC,CASSPTAETQYF
TRBD2,TRBJ2-5,TRBV6-6,-,TGTGCCAGCAGTTACCAGGCGGGAGGGGAGACCCAGTACTTC,CASSYQAGGETQYF
-,TRBJ2-7,TRBV7-2,-,TGTGCCAGCAGCTTTGGGCACAGTTCCTACGAGCAGTACTTC,CASSFGHSSYEQYF
-,TRBJ1-5,TRBV6-1,-,TGTGCCAGCAGGGCGGCACAGGCCAGCAATCAGCCCCAGCATTTT,CASRAAQASNQPQHF
TRBD1,TRBJ2-7,TRBV5-1,-,TGCGCCAGCAGCCCTGGAAATGACAGGGGGCTCTACGAGCAGTACTTC,CASSPGNDRGLYEQYF
-,TRBJ2-7,TRBV6-1,-,TGTGCCAGCAGCTGGCAGGGGATGGACGAGCAGTACTTC,CASSWQGMDEQYF
-,TRBJ1-1,TRBV23-1,-,TGCGCCAGCAGTCAATCGAGAGGAACCAAAGACACTGAAGCTTTCTTT,CASSQSRGTKDTEAFF
-,TRBJ1-4,TRBV5-1,-,TGCGCCAGCAGCACAGGTCCAACTAATGAAAAACTGTTTTTT,CASSTGPTNEKLFF
-,TRBJ2-2,TRBV19,once,TGTGCCAGTAGTATAACTGGGTGGGACGGGGAGCTGTTTTTT,CASSITGWDGELFF
-,TRBJ1-5,TRBV4-3,-,TGCGCCAGCAGCCAAGATCCAGGGGTTCAGCCCCAGCATTTT,CASSQDPGVQPQHF
-,TRBJ1-5,TRBV7-2,-,TGTGCCAGCAGCTTAGGAGTGGGTCAGCCCCAGCATTTT,CASSLGVGQPQHF
-,TRBJ2-6,TRBV7-3,-,TGTGCCAGCAGCTTATGGGCGGACGGGGCCAACGTCCTGACTTTC,CASSLWADGANVLTF
-,TRBJ1-4,TRBV11-2,-,TGTGCCAGCAGCTTAGGACAGGAGAGATGGGAAAAACTGTTTTTT,CASSLGQERWEKLFF
TRBD2,TRBJ2-7,TRBV4-1,-,TGCGCCAGCAGCCAACGGCTAGCGGGTGACTACGAGCAGTACTTC,CASSQRLAGDYEQYF
-,TRBJ2-2,TRBV7-2,few,TGTGCCAGCAGCTTAGTGCACACCGGGGAGCTGTTTTTT,CASSLVHTGELFF
-,TRBJ1-5,TRBV6-1,-,TGTGCCAGCAGTGCGACAGCAGGAACTCAGCCCCAGCATTTT,CASSATAGTQPQHF
TRBD2,TRBJ2-7,TRBV28,-,TGTGCCAGCAGTTTGAGCTCTAGCGGGGGTTACGAGCAGTACTTC,CASSLSSSGGYEQYF
-,TRBJ2-6,TRBV19,once,TGTGCCAGTAGTATGGTCAGGGGATCTGGGGCCAACGTCCTGACTTTC,CASSMVRGSGANVLTF
-,TRBJ2-7,TRBV25-1,few,TGTGCCAGCAGTGATGGGTTCGAGCAGTACTTC,CASSDGFEQYF
-,TRBJ2-5,TRBV7-3,few,TGTGCCAGCAGCAAGGACAGACAAGAGACCCAGTACTTC,CASSKDRQETQYF
-,TRBJ2-2,TRBV7-2,-,TGTGCCAGCAGCTTAGGGGGGAACACCGGGGAGCTGTTTTTT,CASSLGGNTGELFF
-,TRBJ2-7,TRBV7-9,-,TGTGCCAGCAGCCCCGTCGGACAGTCCTACGAGCAGTACTTC,CASSPVGQSYEQYF